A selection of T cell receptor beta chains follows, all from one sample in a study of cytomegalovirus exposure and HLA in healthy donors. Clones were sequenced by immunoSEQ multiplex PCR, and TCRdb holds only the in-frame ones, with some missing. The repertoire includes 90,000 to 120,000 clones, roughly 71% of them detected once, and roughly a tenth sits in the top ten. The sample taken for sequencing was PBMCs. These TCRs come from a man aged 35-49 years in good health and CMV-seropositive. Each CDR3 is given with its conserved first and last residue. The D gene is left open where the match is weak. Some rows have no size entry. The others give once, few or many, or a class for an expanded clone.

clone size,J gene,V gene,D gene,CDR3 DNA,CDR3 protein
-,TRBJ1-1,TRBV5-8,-,TGTGCCAGCAGCTTGGAGGGGGGGAGGGCCACTGAAGCTTTCTTT,CASSLEGGRATEAFF
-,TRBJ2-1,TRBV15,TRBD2,TGTGCCACCAGCTTAGCGGGAGGCATCAATGAGCAGTTCTTC,CATSLAGGINEQFF
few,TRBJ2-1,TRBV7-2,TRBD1,TGTGCCAGCAGCTCCCGGGACAGAATCTACAATGAGCAGTTCTTC,CASSSRDRIYNEQFF
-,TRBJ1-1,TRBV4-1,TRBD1,TGCGCCAGCAGCCCCAGACAGGGGATAGGGAACACTGAAGCTTTCTTT,CASSPRQGIGNTEAFF
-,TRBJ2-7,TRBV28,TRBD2,TGTGCCAGCAGTTTATGGAGGGGGGGACTAGCGGGAGGCGAGCAGTACTTC,CASSLWRGGLAGGEQYF
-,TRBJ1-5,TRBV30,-,TGTGCCTGGAGTGTAAATCCGGATCAGCCCCAGCATTTT,CAWSVNPDQPQHF
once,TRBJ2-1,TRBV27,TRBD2,TGTGCCAGCAGTTTAGCGGGAGCCTACAATGAGCAGTTCTTC,CASSLAGAYNEQFF
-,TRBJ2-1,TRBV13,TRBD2,TGTGCCAGCAGCGCTTCATTAGCGGGAGGGCCTATTCGGGGGAATGAGCAGTTCTTC,CASSASLAGGPIRGNEQFF
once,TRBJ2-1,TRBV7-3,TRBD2,TGTGCCAGCAGCAACGGACTAGCCAACAATGAGCAGTTCTTC,CASSNGLANNEQFF
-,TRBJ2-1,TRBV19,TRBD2,TGTGCCAGTAGTATTGAGGTAGCGGGAGAGAATGAGCAGTTCTTC,CASSIEVAGENEQFF
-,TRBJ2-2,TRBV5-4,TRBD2,TGTGCCAGCAGCTCTCGACTAGCGGGAGGGGCCGGGGAGCTGTTTTTT,CASSSRLAGGAGELFF
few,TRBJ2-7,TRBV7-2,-,TGTGCCAGCAGCTTGACAGGAAACGAGCAGTACTTC,CASSLTGNEQYF
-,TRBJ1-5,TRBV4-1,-,TGCGCCAGCAGTGGGCGGGGGGACAATCAGCCCCAGCATTTT,CASSGRGDNQPQHF
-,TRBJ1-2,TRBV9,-,TGTGCCAGCACCTCAATACAGGGCGACTACACCTTC,CASTSIQGDYTF
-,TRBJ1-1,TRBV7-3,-,TGTGCCAGCAGGAAAGAGGGTAGCACTGAAGCTTTCTTT,CASRKEGSTEAFF
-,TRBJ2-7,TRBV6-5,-,TGTGCCAGCAGCCGGAGCAGCCCCCCCTACGAGCAGTACTTC,CASSRSSPPYEQYF
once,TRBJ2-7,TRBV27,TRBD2,TGTGCCAGCGAAAGACGGGCGGGAGGGCCTTACGAGCAGTACTTC,CASERRAGGPYEQYF
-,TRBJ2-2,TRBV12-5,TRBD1,TGTGCTAGTGGTTTCCCCAGACAGGGCTCGAACACCGGGGAGCTGTTTTTT,CASGFPRQGSNTGELFF
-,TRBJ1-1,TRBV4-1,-,TGCGCCAGCAGCCAAGAATCGGCGGCCATGAACACTGAAGCTTTCTTT,CASSQESAAMNTEAFF
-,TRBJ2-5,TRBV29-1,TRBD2,TGCAGCGTTGCTACACTAGCGGGACAAGAGACCCAGTACTTC,CSVATLAGQETQYF
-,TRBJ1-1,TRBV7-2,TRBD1,TGTGCCAGCAGCCCATTGGGAAGGGGGCTGATGGGCACTGAAGCTTTCTTT,CASSPLGRGLMGTEAFF
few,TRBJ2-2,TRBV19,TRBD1,TGTGCCAGTAGACCCGGGACAGTAAACACCGGGGAGCTGTTTTTT,CASRPGTVNTGELFF
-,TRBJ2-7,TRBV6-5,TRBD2,TGTGCCAGCAGCGATCTAGCGGGAGAAGCCTACGAGCAGTACTTC,CASSDLAGEAYEQYF
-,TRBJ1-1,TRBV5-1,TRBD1,TGCGCCAGCAGCGGTGACAGGGGCAAAGCTTTCTTT,CASSGDRGKAFF